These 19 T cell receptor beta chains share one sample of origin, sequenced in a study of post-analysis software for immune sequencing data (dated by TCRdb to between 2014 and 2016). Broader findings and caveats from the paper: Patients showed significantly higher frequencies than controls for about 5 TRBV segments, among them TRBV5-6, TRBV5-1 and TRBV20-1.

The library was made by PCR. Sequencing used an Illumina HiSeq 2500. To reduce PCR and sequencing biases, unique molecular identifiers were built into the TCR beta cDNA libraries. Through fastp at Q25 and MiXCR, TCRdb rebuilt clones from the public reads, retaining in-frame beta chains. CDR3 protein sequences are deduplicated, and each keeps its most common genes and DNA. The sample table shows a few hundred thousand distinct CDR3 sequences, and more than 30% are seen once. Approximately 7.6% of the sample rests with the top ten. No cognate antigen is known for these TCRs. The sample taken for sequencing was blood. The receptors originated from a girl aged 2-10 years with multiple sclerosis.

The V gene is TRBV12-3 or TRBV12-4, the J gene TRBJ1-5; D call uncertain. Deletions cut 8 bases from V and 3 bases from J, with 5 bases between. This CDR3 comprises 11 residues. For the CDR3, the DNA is TGTGCCAGCTCTATCAATCAGCCCCAGCATTTT. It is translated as CASSINQPQHF.

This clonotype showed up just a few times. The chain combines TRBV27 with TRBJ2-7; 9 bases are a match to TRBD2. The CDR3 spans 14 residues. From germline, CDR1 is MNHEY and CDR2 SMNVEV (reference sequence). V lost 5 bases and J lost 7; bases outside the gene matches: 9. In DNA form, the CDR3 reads TGTGCCAGCAGTCAGGCGGGGGGGAGGAAAGAGCAGTACTTC. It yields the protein CASSQAGGRKEQYF.

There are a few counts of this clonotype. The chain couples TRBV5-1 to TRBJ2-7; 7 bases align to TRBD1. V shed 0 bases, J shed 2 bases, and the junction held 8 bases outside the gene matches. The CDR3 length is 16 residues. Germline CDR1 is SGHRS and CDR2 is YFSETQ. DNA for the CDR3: TGCGCCAGCAGCTTGGGCCCGACAGGGAACCCCTACGAGCAGTACTTC. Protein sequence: CASSLGPTGNPYEQYF.

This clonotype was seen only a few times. The CDR3 bases are TGCGCCAGCAGTGAGAGGGGACAGGGCGAGCAGTACTTC. Translating it yields CASSERGQGEQYF. This chain joins TRBV10-2 and TRBJ2-7; 9 positions match TRBD1. CDR3 length: 13 residues. Germline CDR1 WSHSY, CDR2 SAAADI. V dropped 2 bases and J dropped 6; count of bases not matched to a gene: 2.

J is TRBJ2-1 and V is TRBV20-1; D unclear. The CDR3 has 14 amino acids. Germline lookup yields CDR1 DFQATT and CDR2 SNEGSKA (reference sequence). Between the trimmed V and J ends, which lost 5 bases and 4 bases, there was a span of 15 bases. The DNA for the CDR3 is TGCAGTGCTCCGACGGCCCCTCATTACAATGAGCAGTTCTTC. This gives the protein CSAPTAPHYNEQFF.

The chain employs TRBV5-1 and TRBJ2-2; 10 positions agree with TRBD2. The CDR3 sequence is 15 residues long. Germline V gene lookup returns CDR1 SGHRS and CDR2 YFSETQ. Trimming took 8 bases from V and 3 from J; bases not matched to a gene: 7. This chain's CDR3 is CASTGTSVDTGELFF. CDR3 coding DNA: TGCGCCAGTACCGGGACTAGCGTAGACACCGGGGAGCTGTTTTTT.

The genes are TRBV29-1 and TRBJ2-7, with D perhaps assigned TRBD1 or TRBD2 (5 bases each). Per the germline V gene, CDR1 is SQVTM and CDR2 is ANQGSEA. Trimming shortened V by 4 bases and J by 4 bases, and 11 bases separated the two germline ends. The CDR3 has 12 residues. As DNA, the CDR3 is TGCAGCGTTGCTTCGGGGCTTTACGAGCAGTACTTC. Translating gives CSVASGLYEQYF.

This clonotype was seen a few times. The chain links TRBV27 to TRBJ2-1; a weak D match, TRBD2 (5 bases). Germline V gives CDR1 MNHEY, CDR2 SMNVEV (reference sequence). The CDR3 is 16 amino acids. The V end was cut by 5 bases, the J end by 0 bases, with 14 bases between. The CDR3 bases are TGTGCCAGCAGTCGTCGGACTGCGAGCTCCTACAATGAGCAGTTCTTC. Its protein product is CASSRRTASSYNEQFF.

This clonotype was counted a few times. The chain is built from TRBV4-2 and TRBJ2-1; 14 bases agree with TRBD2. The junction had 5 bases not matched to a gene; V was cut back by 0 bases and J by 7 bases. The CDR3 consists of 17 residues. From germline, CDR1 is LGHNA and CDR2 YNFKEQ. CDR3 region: CASSQDGTSGSINEQFF. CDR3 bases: TGTGCCAGCAGCCAAGATGGGACTAGCGGGAGTATAAATGAGCAGTTCTTC.

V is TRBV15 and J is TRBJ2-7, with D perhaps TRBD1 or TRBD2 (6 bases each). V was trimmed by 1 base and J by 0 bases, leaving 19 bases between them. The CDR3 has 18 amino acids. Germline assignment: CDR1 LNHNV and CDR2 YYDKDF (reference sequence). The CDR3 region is CATSRAFRGVGTSYEQYF. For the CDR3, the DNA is TGTGCCACCAGCAGAGCTTTTAGGGGGGTGGGGACCTCCTACGAGCAGTACTTC.

The CDR3 DNA is TGTGCCAGCAGCTTAGAAGGGTATTTTACAGCGACCAACTATGGCTACACCTTC. Translated: CASSLEGYFTATNYGYTF. V is TRBV7-9 and J is TRBJ1-2; no reliable D call. Germline V CDR1 and CDR2: SEHNR, FQNEAQ (reference sequence). CDR3 length equals 18 residues. V was trimmed by 1 base and J by 2 bases, leaving 20 bases between them.

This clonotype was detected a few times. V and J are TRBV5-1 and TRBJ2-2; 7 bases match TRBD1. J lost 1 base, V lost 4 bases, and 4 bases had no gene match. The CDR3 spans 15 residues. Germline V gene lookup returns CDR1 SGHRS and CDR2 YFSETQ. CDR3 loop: CASSLGQRNTGELFF. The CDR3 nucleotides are TGCGCCAGCAGCCTGGGACAGAGGAACACCGGGGAGCTGTTTTTT.

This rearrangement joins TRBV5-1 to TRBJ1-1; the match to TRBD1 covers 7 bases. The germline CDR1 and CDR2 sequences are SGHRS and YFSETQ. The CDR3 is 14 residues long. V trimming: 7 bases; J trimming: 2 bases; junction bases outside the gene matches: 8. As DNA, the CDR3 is TGCGCCAGCGCCGTTGGGACAGACAACACTGAAGCTTTCTTT. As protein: CASAVGTDNTEAFF.

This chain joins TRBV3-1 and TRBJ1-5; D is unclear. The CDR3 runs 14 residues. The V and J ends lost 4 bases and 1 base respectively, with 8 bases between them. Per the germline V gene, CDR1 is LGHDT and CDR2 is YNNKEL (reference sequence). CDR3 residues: CASSPSVSNQPQHF. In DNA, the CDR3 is TGTGCCAGCAGCCCCAGTGTCAGCAATCAGCCCCAGCATTTT.

In DNA form, the CDR3 reads TGTGCCAGCAGGCGGGATTCCTCGGCCGGGGAGCTGTTTTTT. It codes for CASRRDSSAGELFF. This chain links TRBV7-3 with TRBJ2-2; possible D gene TRBD2, 6 bases. Germline CDR1 is SGHTA and CDR2 is FQGTGA. The CDR3 is 14 amino acids. Trimming pared 6 bases from V and 6 bases from J, leaving 14 bases between.

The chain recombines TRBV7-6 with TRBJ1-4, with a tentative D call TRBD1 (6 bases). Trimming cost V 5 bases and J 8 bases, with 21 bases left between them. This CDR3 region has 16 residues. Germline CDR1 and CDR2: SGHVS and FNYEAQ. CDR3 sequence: CASSPHLGPGGEKLFF. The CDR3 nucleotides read TGTGCCAGCAGCCCCCACTTGGGTCCGGGGGGCGAAAAACTGTTTTTT.

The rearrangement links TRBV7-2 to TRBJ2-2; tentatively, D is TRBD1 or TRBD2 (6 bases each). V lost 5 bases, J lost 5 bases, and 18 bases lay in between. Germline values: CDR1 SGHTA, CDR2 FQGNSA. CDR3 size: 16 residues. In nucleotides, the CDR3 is TGTGCCAGCAGCCCCGGAGGGGGTTGGTTAACCGGGGAGCTGTTTTTT. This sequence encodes CASSPGGGWLTGELFF.

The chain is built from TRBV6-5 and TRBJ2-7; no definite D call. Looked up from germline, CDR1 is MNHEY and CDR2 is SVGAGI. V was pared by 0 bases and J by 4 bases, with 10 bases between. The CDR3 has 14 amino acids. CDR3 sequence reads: CASSYSPDGYEQYF. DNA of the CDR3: TGTGCCAGCAGTTACTCGCCTGACGGATACGAGCAGTACTTC.

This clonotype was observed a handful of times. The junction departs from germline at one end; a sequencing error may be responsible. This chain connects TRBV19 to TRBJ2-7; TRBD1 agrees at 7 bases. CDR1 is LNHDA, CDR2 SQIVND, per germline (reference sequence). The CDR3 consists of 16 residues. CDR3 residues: CASSQDGQVISYVQYF. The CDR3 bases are TGTGCCAGTAGTCAAGACGGACAGGTCATCTCCTACGTGCAGTACTTC.